This is a list of T cell receptor beta chains from one sample in a study of shared clonotypes between healthy human individuals. The method was immunoSEQ multiplex PCR; TCRdb's version includes in-frame clones alone and lacks a portion of them. The sample lists over 750,000 clones, 90% to 97% seen once, with under 0.25% in the top ten. Sequencing was done on a sample of naive CD8+ T cells sorted from blood. These receptors were collected from a man in his thirties or forties in good health. CDR3s include the opening cysteine and the closing phenylalanine or tryptophan. The order of the fields is J gene, V gene, clone size, CDR3 protein. Clone size appears in some rows only: once, few, many, or a class for an expanded clone.

>TRBJ2-3|TRBV2|.
CASRGDTQYF
>TRBJ1-5|TRBV27|.
CASSLQGSNQPQHF
>TRBJ2-7|TRBV6-5|.
CASSSFAGPYEQYF
>TRBJ2-2|TRBV6-5|.
CASSYGVTGELFF
>TRBJ1-1|TRBV11-2|once
CASSLELFRVDEAFF
>TRBJ2-1|TRBV7-9|.
CASSLAALEQFF
>TRBJ2-1|TRBV6-5|.
CASSLLGQVTEQFF
>TRBJ1-1|TRBV5-5|.
CASSEGQLNTEAFF
>TRBJ2-1|TRBV4-1|.
CASSRSGTSGEGSYNEQFF
>TRBJ2-3|TRBV29-1|.
CSVEDLGRGVDTQYF
>TRBJ2-3|TRBV27|.
CATRFGGGTDTQYF
>TRBJ1-2|TRBV30|.
CAWDTIYGYTF
>TRBJ1-3|TRBV28|.
CASSTRDSDFSGNTIYF
>TRBJ2-1|TRBV19|.
CASRDRGSYNEQFF
>TRBJ2-2|TRBV9|few
CASSVASGELFF
>TRBJ2-7|TRBV13|.
CASSSGLAGEYEQYF
>TRBJ2-7|TRBV25-1|.
CASSGAGRRHEQYF
>TRBJ2-7|TRBV4-3|.
CASSQTPTGELIYEQYF
>TRBJ2-1|TRBV29-1|.
CSVVWENFNNEQFF
>TRBJ2-7|TRBV5-1|once
CASSLALTGTSSYEQYF
>TRBJ1-2|TRBV5-6|.
CASSFFLVDSQWGYTF
>TRBJ1-4|TRBV7-9|.
CATATNEKLFF
>TRBJ2-1|TRBV4-1|once
CASSQAGLAGINEQFF
>TRBJ2-7|TRBV9|.
CASSVGGPEQYF
>TRBJ1-1|TRBV18|.
CASSRDRDEAFF
>TRBJ1-4|TRBV27|.
CASSMGEKLFF
>TRBJ2-7|TRBV6-5|.
CASSYSLDTYEQYF
>TRBJ1-1|TRBV4-3|.
CASRLTGGSYEAFF
>TRBJ2-7|TRBV27|.
CASSHTWTENNEQYF
>TRBJ1-5|TRBV7-2|.
CASSLVQANQPQHF